This TCR beta chain derives from a study of blood T cell repertoires in COVID-19. On the study more broadly: There were acute and convalescent COVID-19 samples, and they came from the United States, Italy and Spain. T cells, B-cell-depleted T cells, or PBMCs supplied cDNA or gDNA.

Under the authors' procedure: Nucleated cell number was recorded as an estimate derived from reference gene primer amplification. TCRdb's copy holds only in-frame clones and misses some; the assay was immunoSEQ multiplex PCR. The DNA gave D and trimming, while V, J and clone size come from that table. The sample includes 150,000 to 200,000 clones, approximately 84% of them seen just once. The material sequenced was peripheral blood. This sequence originates from a human donor with acute or convalescent COVID-19. The donor label of this sample is uncertain.

CDR3: CASSLAGLTHGTGELFF. The CDR3 DNA is TGCGCCAGCAGCCTAGCGGGGCTTACCCACGGCACCGGGGAGCTGTTTTTT. The J gene is TRBJ2-2, the V gene TRBV5-1, with 9 bases fitting TRBD2. Trimming took 4 bases from V and 4 from J; bases not matched to a gene: 11. This CDR3 contains 17 residues. Germline V gives CDR1 SGHRS, CDR2 YFSETQ.